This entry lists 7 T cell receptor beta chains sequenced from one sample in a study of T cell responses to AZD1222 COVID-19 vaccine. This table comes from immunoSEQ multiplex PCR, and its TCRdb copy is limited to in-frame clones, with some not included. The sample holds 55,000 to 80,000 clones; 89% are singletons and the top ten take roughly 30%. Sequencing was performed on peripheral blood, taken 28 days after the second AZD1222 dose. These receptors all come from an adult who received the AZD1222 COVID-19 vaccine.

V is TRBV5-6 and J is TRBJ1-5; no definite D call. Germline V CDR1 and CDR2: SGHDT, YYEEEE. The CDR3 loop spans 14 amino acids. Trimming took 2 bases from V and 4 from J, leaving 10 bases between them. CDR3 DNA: TGTGCCAGCAGCTTCTTCACGGGGAATCAGCCCCAGCATTTT. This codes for CASSFFTGNQPQHF.

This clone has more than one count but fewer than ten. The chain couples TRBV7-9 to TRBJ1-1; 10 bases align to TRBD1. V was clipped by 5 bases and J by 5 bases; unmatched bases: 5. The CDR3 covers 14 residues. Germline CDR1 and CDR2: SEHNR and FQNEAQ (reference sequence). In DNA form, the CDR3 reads TGTGCCAGCAGCCGGGGACAGGGGAGGACTGAAGCTTTCTTT. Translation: CASSRGQGRTEAFF.

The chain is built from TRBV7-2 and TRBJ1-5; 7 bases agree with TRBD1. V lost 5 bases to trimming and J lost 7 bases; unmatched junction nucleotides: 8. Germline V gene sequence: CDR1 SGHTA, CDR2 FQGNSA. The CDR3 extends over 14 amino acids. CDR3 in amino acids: CASSKRQGRQPQHF. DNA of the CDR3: TGTGCCAGCAGCAAAAGACAGGGCCGGCAGCCCCAGCATTTT.

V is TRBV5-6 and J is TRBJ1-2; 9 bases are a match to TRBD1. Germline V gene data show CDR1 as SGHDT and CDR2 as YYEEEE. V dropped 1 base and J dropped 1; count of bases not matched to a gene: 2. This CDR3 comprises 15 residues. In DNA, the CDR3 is TGTGCCAGCAGCTTGAGACAGGGGGGTAACTATGGCTACACCTTC. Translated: CASSLRQGGNYGYTF.

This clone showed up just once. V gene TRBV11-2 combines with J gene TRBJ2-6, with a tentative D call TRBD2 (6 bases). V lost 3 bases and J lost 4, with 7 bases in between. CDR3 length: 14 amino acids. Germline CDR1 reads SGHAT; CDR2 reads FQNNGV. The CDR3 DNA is TGTGCCAGCAGCTTCCTAGCGGGGGCCAACGTCCTGACTTTC. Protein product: CASSFLAGANVLTF. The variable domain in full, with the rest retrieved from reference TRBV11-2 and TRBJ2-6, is EAGVAQSPRYKIIEKRQSVAFWCNPISGHATLYWYQQILGQGPKLLIQFQNNGVVDDSQLPKDRFSAERLKGVDSTLKIQPAKLEDSAVYLCASSFLAGANVLTFGAGSRLTVL.

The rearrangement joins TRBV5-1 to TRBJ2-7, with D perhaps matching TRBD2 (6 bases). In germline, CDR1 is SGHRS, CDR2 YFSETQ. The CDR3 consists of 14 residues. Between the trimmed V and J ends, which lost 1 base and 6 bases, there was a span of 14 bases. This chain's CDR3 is CASSLRLEGTEQYF. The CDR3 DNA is TGCGCCAGCAGCTTGAGGTTGGAGGGGACCGAGCAGTACTTC.

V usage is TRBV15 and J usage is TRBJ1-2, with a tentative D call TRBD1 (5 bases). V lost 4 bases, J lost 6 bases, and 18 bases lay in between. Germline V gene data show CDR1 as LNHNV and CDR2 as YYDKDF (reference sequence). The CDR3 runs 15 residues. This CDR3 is CATSTGDNPGHGYTF. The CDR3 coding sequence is TGTGCCACCAGCACCGGAGATAACCCGGGGCATGGCTACACCTTC.